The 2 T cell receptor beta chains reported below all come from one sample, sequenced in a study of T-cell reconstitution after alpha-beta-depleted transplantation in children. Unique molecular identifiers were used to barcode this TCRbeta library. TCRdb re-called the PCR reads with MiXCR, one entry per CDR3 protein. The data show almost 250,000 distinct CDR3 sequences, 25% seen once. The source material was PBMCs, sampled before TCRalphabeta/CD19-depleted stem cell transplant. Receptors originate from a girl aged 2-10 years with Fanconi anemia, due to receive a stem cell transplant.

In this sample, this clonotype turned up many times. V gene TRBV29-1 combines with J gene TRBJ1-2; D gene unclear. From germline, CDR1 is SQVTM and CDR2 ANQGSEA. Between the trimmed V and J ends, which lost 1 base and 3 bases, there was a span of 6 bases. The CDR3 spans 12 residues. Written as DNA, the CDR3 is TGCAGCGTTGAAGGAATTTACTATGGCTACACCTTC. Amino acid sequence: CSVEGIYYGYTF.

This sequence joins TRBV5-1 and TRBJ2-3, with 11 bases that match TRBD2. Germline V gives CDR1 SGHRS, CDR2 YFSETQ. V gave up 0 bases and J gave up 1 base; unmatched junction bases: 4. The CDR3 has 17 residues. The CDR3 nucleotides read TGCGCCAGCAGCTTGGGACCGACTAGCGGGGGCACAGATACGCAGTATTTT. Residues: CASSLGPTSGGTDTQYF. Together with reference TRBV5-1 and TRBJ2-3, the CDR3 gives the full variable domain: KAGVTQTPRYLIKTRGQQVTLSCSPISGHRSVSWYQQTPGQGLQFLFEYFSETQRNKGNFPGRFSGRQFSNSRSEMNVSTLELGDSALYLCASSLGPTSGGTDTQYFGPGTRLTVL.